This T cell receptor (beta chain) derives from a study of T cell responses to AZD1222 COVID-19 vaccine. Repertoires were generated with immunoSEQ multiplex PCR, while TCRdb's copy carries only in-frame clones and drops some. The sample has around 150,000 clones, approximately 88% seen once. The germline V gene has CDR1 SGHAT and CDR2 FQNNGV. V lost 1 base, J lost 1 base, and 13 bases stayed unmatched. This CDR3 has 18 residues. The sample was peripheral blood, taken on day 0 of AZD1222 vaccination. The chain is built from TRBV11-2 and TRBJ2-7, with 7 bases fitting TRBD1. This clonotype was sampled from an adult in good health. The DNA for the CDR3 is TGTGCCAGCAGCTTAGGGTATAGGGCGACAGGGAAGTCCTACGAGCAGTACTTC. Translated, it gives CASSLGYRATGKSYEQYF. Combining the CDR3 with reference TRBV11-2 and TRBJ2-7 gives the whole variable domain EAGVAQSPRYKIIEKRQSVAFWCNPISGHATLYWYQQILGQGPKLLIQFQNNGVVDDSQLPKDRFSAERLKGVDSTLKIQPAKLEDSAVYLCASSLGYRATGKSYEQYFGPGTRLTVT.